This T cell receptor beta chain is from a study of blood T cell repertoires in COVID-19. Study-wide background: Samples came from the United States, Italy and Spain, spanning acute and convalescent COVID-19. T cells, B-cell-depleted T cells, or PBMCs provided the cDNA or gDNA that served as material.

Original processing notes: The assay estimated nucleated cells by amplifying reference gene primers. TCRdb's table, derived via immunoSEQ multiplex PCR, lists solely in-frame clones and lacks some. The V and J calls and clone size are taken from that table; D and trimming were inferred from the DNA. The data show fewer than 250,000 clones, roughly 90% seen once. Germline lookup yields CDR1 SGHDT and CDR2 YYEEEE. With 0 bases clipped from V and 1 base from J, the junction kept 1 base outside the gene matches. The CDR3 has 16 amino acids. This chain uses TRBV5-6 with TRBJ2-5; TRBD2 agrees at 12 bases. The receptor was derived from a woman between 55 and 75 years old with acute or convalescent COVID-19. Material for sequencing was peripheral blood. CDR3 nucleotides: TGTGCCAGCAGCTTGGGGACTAGCGGGATCCAAGAGACCCAGTACTTC. It translates to CASSLGTSGIQETQYF.